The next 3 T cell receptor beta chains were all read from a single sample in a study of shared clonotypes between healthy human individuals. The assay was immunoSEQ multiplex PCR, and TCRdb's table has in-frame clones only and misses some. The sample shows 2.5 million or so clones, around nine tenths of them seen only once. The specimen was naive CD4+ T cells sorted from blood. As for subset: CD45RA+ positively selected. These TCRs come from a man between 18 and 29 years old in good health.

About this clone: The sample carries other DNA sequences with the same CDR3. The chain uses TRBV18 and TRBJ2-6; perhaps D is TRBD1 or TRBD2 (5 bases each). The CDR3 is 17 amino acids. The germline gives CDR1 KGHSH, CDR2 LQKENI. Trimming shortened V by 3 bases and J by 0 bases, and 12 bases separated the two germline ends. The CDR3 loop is CASSPGTGSSGANVLTF. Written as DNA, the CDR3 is TGTGCCAGCTCACCGGGGACGGGGAGCTCTGGGGCCAACGTCCTGACTTTC. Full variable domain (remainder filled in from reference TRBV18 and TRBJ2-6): NAGVMQNPRHLVRRRGQEARLRCSPMKGHSHVYWYRQLPEEGLKFMVYLQKENIIDESGMPKERFSAEFPKEGPSILRIQQVVRGDSAAYFCASSPGTGSSGANVLTFGAGSRLTVL.

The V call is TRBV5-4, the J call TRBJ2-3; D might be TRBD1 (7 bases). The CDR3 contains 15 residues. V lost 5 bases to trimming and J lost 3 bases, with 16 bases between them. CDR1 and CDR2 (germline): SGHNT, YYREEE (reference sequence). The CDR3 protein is CASSRGGGGTDTQYF. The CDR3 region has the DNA TGTGCCAGCAGTCGAGGAGGGGGCGGGACAGATACGCAGTATTTT.

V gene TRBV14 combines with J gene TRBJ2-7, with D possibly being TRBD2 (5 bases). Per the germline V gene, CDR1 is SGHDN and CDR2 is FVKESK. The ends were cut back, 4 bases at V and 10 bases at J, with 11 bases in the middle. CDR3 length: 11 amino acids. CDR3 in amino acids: CASSRSGSQYF. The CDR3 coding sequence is TGTGCCAGCAGCCGATCGGGATCCCAGTACTTC.